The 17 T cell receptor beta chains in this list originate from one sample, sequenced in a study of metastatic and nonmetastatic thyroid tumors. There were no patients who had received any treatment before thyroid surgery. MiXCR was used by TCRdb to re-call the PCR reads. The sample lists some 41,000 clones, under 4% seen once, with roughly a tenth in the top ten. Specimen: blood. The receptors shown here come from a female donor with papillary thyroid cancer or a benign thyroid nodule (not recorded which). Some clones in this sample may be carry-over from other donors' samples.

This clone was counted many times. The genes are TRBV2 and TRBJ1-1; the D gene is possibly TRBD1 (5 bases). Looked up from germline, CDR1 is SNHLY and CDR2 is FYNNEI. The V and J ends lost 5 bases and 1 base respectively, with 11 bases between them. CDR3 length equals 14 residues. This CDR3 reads CASSRQRGNTEAFF. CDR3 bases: TGTGCCAGCAGTAGACAGAGGGGGAACACTGAAGCTTTCTTT.

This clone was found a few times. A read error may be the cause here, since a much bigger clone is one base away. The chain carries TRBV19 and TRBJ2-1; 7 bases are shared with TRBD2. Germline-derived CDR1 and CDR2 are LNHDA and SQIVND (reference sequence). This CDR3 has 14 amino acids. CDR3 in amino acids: CANSIGRENSEQFF. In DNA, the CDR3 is TGTGCCAATAGTATAGGGCGGGAGAACAGTGAGCAGTTCTTC.

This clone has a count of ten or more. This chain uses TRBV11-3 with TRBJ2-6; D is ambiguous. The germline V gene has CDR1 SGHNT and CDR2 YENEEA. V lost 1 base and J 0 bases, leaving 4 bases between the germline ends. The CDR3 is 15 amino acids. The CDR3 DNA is TGTGCCAGCAGCTTAGTCGGCTCTGGGGCCAACGTCCTGACTTTC. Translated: CASSLVGSGANVLTF.

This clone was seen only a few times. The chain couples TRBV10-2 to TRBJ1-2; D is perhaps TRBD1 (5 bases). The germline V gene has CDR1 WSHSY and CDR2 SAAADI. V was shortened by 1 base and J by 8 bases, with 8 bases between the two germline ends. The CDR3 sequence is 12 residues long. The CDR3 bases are TGCGCCAGCAGTGAGTGGGGGGACGGCTACACCTTC. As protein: CASSEWGDGYTF.

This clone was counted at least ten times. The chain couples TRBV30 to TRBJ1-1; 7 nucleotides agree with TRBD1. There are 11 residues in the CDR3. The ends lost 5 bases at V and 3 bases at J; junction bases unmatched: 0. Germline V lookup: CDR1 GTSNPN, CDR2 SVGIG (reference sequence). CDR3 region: CAWDRDTEAFF. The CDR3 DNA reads TGTGCCTGGGACAGGGACACTGAAGCTTTCTTT.

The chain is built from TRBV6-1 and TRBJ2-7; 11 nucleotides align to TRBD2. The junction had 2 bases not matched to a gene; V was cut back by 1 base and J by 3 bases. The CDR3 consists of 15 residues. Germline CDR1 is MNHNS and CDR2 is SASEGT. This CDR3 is CASSEGLAGGYEQYF. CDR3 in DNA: TGTGCCAGCAGTGAAGGTCTAGCGGGAGGCTACGAGCAGTACTTC.

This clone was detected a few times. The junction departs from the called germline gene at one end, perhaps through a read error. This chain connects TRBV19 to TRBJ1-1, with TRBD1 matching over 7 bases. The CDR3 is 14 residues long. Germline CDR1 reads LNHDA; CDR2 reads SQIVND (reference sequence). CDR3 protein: CASSAGGMNTESFF. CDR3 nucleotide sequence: TGTGCCAGTAGTGCAGGGGGGATGAACACTGAATCTTTCTTT.

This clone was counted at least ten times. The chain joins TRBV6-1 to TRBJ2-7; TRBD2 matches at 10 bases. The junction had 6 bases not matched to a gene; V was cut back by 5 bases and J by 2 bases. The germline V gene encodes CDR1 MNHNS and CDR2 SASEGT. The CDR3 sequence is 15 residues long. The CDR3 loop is CASSSLAGGPYEQYF. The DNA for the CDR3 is TGTGCCAGCAGTTCATTAGCGGGGGGACCCTACGAGCAGTACTTC.

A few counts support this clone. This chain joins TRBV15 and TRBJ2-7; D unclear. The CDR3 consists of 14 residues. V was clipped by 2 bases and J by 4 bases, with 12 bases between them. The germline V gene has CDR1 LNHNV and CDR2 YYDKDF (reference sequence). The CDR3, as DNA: TGTGCCACCAGCAGAAGACACCCCGGGTACGAGCAGTACTTC. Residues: CATSRRHPGYEQYF.

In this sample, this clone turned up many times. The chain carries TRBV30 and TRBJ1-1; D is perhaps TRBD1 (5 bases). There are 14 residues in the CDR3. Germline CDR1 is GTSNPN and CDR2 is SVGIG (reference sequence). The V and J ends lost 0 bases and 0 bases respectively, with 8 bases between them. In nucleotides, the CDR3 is TGTGCCTGGAGTGTGGCAGGGCTGAACACTGAAGCTTTCTTT. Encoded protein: CAWSVAGLNTEAFF.

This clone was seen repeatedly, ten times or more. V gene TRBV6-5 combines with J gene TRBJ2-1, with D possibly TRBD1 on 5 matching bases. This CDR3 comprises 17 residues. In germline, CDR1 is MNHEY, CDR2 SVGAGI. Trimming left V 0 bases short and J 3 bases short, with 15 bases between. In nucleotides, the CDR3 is TGTGCCAGCAGTTACTCCGGGCCCCAAGGGGTCTACAATGAGCAGTTCTTC. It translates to CASSYSGPQGVYNEQFF.

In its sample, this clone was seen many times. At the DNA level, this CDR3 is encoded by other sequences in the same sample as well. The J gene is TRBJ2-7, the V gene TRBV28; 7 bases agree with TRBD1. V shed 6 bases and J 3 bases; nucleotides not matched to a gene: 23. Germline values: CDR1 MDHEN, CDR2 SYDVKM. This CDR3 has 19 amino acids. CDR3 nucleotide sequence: TGTGCCAGCAGGTTAATACTCAGGGGGACCGGCGTCCTCAACTACGAGCAGTACTTC. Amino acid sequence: CASRLILRGTGVLNYEQYF.

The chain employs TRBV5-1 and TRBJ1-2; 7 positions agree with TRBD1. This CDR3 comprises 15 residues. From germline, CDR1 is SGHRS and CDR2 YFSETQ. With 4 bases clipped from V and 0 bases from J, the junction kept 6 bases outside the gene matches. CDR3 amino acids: CASSPTGDPNYGYTF. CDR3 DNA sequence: TGCGCCAGCAGCCCTACAGGGGACCCTAACTATGGCTACACCTTC.

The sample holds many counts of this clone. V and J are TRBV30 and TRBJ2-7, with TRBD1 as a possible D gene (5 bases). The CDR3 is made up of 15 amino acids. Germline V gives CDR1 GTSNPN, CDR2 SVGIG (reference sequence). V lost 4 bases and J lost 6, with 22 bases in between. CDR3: CAWTLKGSRGLEQYF. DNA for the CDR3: TGTGCCTGGACCCTAAAGGGGTCAAGGGGCCTCGAGCAGTACTTC. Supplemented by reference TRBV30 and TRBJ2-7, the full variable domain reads SQTIHQWPATLVQPVGSPLSLECTVEGTSNPNLYWYRQAAGRGLQLLFYSVGIGQISSEVPQNLSASRPQDRQFILSSKKLLLSDSGFYLCAWTLKGSRGLEQYFGPGTRLTVT.

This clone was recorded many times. CDR3: CASSISWTGGTTF. The CDR3 DNA reads as TGTGCCAGTAGTATCTCCTGGACAGGGGGCACCACCTTC. The chain couples TRBV19 to TRBJ1-2, with 11 bases matching TRBD1. Germline V gene lookup returns CDR1 LNHDA and CDR2 SQIVND (reference sequence). The V gene end was trimmed by 3 bases and the J gene end by 13 bases; junction bases not matched to a gene: 7. The CDR3 loop spans 13 amino acids.

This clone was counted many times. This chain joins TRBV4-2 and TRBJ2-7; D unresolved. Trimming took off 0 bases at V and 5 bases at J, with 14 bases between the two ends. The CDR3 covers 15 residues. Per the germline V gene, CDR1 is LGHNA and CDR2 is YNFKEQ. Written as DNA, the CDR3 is TGTGCCAGCAGCCAAGAAGAGGACGGTGCGAACGAGCAGTACTTC. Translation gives CASSQEEDGANEQYF.

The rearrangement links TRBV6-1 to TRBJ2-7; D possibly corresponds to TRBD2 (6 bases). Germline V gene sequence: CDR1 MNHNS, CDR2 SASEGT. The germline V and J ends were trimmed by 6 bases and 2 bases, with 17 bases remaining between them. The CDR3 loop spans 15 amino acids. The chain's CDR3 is CASRPLAGDPYEQYF. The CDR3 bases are TGTGCCAGCAGGCCACTAGCAGGAGACCCCTACGAGCAGTACTTC.